This entry concerns a single T cell receptor beta chain. Its cognate antigen has yet to be identified. Base qualities are missing; no much larger clone stands one base away. Library generation was performed with the immunoSEQ multiplex PCR assay. TCRdb took this table from immuneACCESS and kept in-frame rearrangements with V and J called. Such tables lack part of the clones; where checked against another copy, unresolved V genes explain under half of the gap, and the rest is unexplained. This sample gives about 43,000 clones in total; roughly nine tenths of them show up just once. Together, the top ten hold 4.7% of the sample. The CDR3 numbers 12 residues from cysteine through phenylalanine. The kept DNA is CDR3 alone, 36 bases in frame from the first base. The junction carries 11 bases between V and J, which are trimmed by 5 bases and 6 bases respectively. The germline V gene specifies SGHTA as CDR1 and FQGNSA as CDR2.

This sample was taken from a study of T cell changes during pregnancy in multiple sclerosis (dated by TCRdb to about 2019). As for the study more broadly: The study examined how the T cell repertoire changed over the course of pregnancy in women with multiple sclerosis.

The TCR was taken from a female donor in good health, enrolled as a control in a pregnancy study. The V and J segments used are TRBV7-2 and TRBJ2-7; the D gene remains uncertain. The starting material was peripheral blood, obtained in the second trimester of pregnancy. The DNA sequence is given as TGTGCCAGCAGCCTAAGACATCCCGAGCAGTACTTC. It is translated as CASSLRHPEQYF.